The sequence of this TCR beta chain was determined in a study of blood T cell repertoires in COVID-19. Study at large: The United States, Italy and Spain provided the acute and convalescent COVID-19 samples. Sources were T cells, B-cell-depleted T cells, or PBMCs; the material itself was cDNA or gDNA.

Original processing methods: It was from reference gene primer amplification that nucleated cell counts were estimated. Using immunoSEQ multiplex PCR, the repertoire was profiled, and TCRdb retains in-frame clones only, with some absent. V and J calls and clone size are copied from that table; D and trimming were computed from the DNA. This table has 140,000 to 150,000 clones, approximately 90% appearing once. The sample holds one count of this clone. Germline-derived CDR1 and CDR2 are SEHNR and FQNEAQ (reference sequence). This CDR3 comprises 14 residues. The junction had 5 bases not matched to a gene; V was cut back by 3 bases and J by 4 bases.

The sequencing sample was made of peripheral blood. The chain carries TRBV7-9 and TRBJ2-7; 8 bases line up with TRBD1. The source of this sequence is a woman aged 45 to 65 with acute or convalescent COVID-19. As DNA, the CDR3 is TGTGCCAGCAGCTTCTGGGACAGGCCATACGAGCAGTACTTC. It yields the protein CASSFWDRPYEQYF.